The 4 T cell receptor beta chains reported below all come from one sample, sequenced in a study of T cells after yellow fever vaccination (dated by TCRdb to about 2019). The library was generated by 5' RACE. Sequencing instrument: Illumina HiSeq 2500. The raw public data were reprocessed by TCRdb itself: fastp quality trimming at Q25, MiXCR clonotype calling, in-frame beta chains only. Each CDR3 protein appears once, grouped with its most common genes and DNA. The sample table contains roughly 170,000 distinct CDR3 sequences; only one count was recorded for about 6% of them. The ten largest account for under 3% of the sample. The intended sense of this specimen's treatment or condition label: live attenuated yellow fever vaccine strain. The sequencing used CD4+ T cells sorted from PBMCs, collected on the day of the first yellow fever vaccination. These receptors all come from a young man who received the YFV17D yellow fever vaccine.

The V gene is TRBV29-1, the J gene TRBJ1-1; D gene uncertain. V lost 6 bases to trimming and J lost 6 bases, with 17 bases between them. The germline V gene encodes CDR1 SQVTM and CDR2 ANQGSEA. The length of the CDR3 is 13 residues. The CDR3 DNA reads as TGCAGCGTAAGAGGAAGGATCAAGGCTGAAGCTTTCTTT. Encoded protein: CSVRGRIKAEAFF.

This rearrangement joins TRBV25-1 to TRBJ2-7; D remains ambiguous. The CDR3 is 14 residues long. V was clipped by 4 bases and J by 2 bases, with 12 bases between them. Germline CDR1 and CDR2: MGHDK and SYGVNS. The CDR3 DNA follows: TGTGCCAGCAGTGGCCCGAGTAGAGCCTACGAGCAGTACTTC. This encodes CASSGPSRAYEQYF.

The gene calls are TRBV5-1 and TRBJ2-2; D not resolved. In germline, CDR1 is SGHRS, CDR2 YFSETQ. CDR3 length equals 13 residues. The V gene lost 3 bases and the J gene lost 5 bases, with 8 bases spanning the gap. For the CDR3, the DNA is TGCGCCAGCAGCTCCCCAACGACCGGGGAGCTGTTTTTT. Its translation is CASSSPTTGELFF.

The V and J genes are TRBV12-5 and TRBJ1-5, with D maybe TRBD1 (5 bases). V shed 1 base and J shed 6 bases, with 19 bases lying between them. The length of the CDR3 is 17 residues. Germline loops: CDR1 LGHNT, CDR2 FRNRAP. This CDR3 is CASGLGSRQGSGQPQHF. Here the CDR3 DNA reads TGTGCTAGTGGTTTGGGATCACGTCAGGGCTCGGGTCAGCCCCAGCATTTT.